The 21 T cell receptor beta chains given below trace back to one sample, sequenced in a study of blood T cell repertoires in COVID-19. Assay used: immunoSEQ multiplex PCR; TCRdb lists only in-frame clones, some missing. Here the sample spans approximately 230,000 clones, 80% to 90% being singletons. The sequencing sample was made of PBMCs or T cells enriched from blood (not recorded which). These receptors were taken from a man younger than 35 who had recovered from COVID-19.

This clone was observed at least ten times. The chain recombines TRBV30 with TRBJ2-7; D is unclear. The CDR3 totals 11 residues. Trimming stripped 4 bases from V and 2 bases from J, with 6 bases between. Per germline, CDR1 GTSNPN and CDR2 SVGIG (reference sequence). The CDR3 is CAWTDTYEQYF. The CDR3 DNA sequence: TGTGCCTGGACAGATACCTACGAGCAGTACTTC. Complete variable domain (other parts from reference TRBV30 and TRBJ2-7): SQTIHQWPATLVQPVGSPLSLECTVEGTSNPNLYWYRQAAGRGLQLLFYSVGIGQISSEVPQNLSASRPQDRQFILSSKKLLLSDSGFYLCAWTDTYEQYFGPGTRLTVT.

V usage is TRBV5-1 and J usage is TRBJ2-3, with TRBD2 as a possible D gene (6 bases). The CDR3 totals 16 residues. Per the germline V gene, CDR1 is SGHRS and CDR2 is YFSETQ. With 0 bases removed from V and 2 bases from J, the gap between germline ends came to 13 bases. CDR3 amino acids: CASSLAVRELTDTQYF. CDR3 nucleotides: TGCGCCAGCAGCTTGGCGGTTCGGGAGCTCACAGATACGCAGTATTTT.

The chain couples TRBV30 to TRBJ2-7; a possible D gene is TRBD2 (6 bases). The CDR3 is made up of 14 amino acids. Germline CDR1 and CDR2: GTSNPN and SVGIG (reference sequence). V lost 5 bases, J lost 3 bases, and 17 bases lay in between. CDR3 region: CAWARESGNYEQYF. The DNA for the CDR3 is TGTGCCTGGGCCCGGGAGTCGGGGAACTACGAGCAGTACTTC. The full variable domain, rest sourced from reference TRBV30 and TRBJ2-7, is SQTIHQWPATLVQPVGSPLSLECTVEGTSNPNLYWYRQAAGRGLQLLFYSVGIGQISSEVPQNLSASRPQDRQFILSSKKLLLSDSGFYLCAWARESGNYEQYFGPGTRLTVT.

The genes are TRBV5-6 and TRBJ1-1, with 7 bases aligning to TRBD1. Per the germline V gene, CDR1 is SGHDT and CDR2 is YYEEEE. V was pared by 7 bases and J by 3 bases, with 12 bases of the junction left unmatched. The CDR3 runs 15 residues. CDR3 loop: CASGLWGQRDTEAFF. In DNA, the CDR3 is TGTGCCAGCGGACTCTGGGGACAGCGGGACACTGAAGCTTTCTTT.

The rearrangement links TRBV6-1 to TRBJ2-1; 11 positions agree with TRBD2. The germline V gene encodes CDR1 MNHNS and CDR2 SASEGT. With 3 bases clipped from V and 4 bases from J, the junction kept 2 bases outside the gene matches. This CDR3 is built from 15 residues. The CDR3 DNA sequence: TGTGCCAGCAGTGACGGGACTAGCGGTTACAATGAGCAGTTCTTC. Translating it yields CASSDGTSGYNEQFF.

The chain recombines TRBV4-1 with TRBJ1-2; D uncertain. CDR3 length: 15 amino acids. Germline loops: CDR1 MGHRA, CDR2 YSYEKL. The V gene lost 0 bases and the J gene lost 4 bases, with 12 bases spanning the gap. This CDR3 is CASSQENRGVYGYTF. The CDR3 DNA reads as TGCGCCAGCAGCCAAGAAAACCGAGGAGTCTATGGCTACACCTTC.

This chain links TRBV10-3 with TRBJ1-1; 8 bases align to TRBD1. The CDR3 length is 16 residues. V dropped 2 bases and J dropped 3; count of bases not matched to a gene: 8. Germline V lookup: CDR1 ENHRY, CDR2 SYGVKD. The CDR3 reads CAISEGQGLGDTEAFF. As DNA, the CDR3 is TGTGCCATCAGTGAGGGACAGGGCCTAGGGGACACTGAAGCTTTCTTT.

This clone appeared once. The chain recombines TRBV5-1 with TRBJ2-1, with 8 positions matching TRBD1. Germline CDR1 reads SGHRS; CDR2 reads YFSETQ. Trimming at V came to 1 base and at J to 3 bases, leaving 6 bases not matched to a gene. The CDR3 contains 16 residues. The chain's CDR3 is CASSLRGTGLYNEQFF. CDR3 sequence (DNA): TGCGCCAGCAGCTTGAGGGGGACAGGCCTCTACAATGAGCAGTTCTTC.

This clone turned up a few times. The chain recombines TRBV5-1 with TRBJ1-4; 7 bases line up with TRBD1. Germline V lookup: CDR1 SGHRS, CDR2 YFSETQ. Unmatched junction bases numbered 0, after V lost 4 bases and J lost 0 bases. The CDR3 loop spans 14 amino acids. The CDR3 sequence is CASSTGATNEKLFF. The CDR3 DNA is TGCGCCAGCAGCACAGGGGCAACTAATGAAAAACTGTTTTTT.

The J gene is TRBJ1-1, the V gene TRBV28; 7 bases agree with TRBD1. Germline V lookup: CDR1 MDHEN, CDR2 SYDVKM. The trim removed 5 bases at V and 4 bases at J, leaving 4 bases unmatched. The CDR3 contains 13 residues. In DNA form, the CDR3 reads TGTGCCAGCAGTCTTGACAGGGCCACTGAAGCTTTCTTT. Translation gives CASSLDRATEAFF.

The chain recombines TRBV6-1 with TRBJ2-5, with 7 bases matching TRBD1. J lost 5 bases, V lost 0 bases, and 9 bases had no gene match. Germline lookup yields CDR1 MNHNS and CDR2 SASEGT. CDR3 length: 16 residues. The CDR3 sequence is CASSEATGQDGETQYF. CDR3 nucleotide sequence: TGTGCCAGCAGTGAAGCAACAGGACAGGATGGCGAGACCCAGTACTTC.

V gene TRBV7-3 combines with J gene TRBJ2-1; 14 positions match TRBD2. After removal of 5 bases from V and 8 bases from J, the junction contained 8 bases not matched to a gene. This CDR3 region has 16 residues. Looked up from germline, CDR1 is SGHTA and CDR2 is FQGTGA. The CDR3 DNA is TGTGCCAGCAGCACCGGGACTAGCGGGAGCTCGGATGAGCAGTTCTTC. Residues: CASSTGTSGSSDEQFF.

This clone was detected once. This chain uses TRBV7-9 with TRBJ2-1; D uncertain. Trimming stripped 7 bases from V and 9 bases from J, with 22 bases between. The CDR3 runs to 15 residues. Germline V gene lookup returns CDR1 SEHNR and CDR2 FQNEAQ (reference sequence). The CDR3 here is CASTPPLPNGGEQFF. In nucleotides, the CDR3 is TGTGCCAGCACCCCCCCGCTGCCAAATGGCGGTGAGCAGTTCTTC.

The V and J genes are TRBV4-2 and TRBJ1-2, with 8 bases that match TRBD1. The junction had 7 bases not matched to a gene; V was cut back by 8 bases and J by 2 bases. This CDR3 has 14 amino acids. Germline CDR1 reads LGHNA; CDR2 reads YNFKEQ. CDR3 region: CASRPGQENYGYTF. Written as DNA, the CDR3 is TGTGCCAGCCGACCGGGACAGGAGAACTATGGCTACACCTTC.

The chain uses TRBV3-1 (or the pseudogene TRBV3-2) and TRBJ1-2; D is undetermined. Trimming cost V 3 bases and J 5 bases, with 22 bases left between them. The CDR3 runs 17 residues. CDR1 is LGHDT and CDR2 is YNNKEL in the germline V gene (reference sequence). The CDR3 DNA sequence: TGTGCCAGCAGCCAGCCCACACACGGACGGGGTTATTATGGCTACACCTTC. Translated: CASSQPTHGRGYYGYTF.

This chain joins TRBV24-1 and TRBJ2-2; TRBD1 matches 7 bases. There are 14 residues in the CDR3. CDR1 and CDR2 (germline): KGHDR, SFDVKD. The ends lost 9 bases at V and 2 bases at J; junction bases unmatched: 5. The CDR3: CATEGTVNTGELFF. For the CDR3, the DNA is TGTGCCACCGAGGGGACAGTAAACACCGGGGAGCTGTTTTTT.

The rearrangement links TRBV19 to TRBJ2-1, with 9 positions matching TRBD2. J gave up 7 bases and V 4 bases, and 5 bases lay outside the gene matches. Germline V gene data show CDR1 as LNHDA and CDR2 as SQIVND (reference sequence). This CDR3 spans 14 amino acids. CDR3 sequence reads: CASSNSGRRNEQFF. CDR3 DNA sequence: TGTGCCAGTAGTAACAGCGGGAGGCGGAATGAGCAGTTCTTC.

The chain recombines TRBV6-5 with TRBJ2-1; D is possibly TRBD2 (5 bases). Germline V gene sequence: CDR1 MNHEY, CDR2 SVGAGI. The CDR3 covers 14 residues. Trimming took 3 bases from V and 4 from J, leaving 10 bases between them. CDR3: CASSYDEGYNEQFF. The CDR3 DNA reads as TGTGCCAGCAGTTATGACGAGGGATACAATGAGCAGTTCTTC.

The CDR3 reads CASIGASGSREQYF. CDR3 DNA sequence: TGTGCCAGCATTGGGGCTAGCGGGAGCCGCGAGCAGTACTTC. This chain links TRBV6-5 with TRBJ2-7, with 10 bases matching TRBD2. The CDR3 is 14 amino acids. V dropped 7 bases and J dropped 6; count of bases not matched to a gene: 9. From germline, CDR1 is MNHEY and CDR2 SVGAGI.

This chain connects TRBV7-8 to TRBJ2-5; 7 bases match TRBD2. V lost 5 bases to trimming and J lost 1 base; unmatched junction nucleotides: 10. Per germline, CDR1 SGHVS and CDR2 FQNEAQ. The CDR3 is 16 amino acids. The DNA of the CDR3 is TGTGCCAGCAGCGCGCACCACCTAGCGGTCCAAGAGACCCAGTACTTC. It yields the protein CASSAHHLAVQETQYF.

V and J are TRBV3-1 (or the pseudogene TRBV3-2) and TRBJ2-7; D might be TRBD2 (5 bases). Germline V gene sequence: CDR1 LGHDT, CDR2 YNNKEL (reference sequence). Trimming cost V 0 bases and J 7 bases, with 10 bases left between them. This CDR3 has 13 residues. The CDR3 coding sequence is TGTGCCAGCAGCCAAGATGCGGGTTTAGAGCAGTACTTC. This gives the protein CASSQDAGLEQYF.